This T cell receptor beta chain emerged from a study of lung T cells in sarcoidosis with Löfgren's syndrome (dated by TCRdb to the late 2010s). At the level of the whole study: Sarcoidosis was characterized as a granulomatous, predominantly pulmonary disease marked by accumulation of CD4+ T cells in bronchoalveolar lavage fluid. The repertoire analyses were focused on Lofgren's syndrome patients. Summary of the overall study and its limitations: Sharing of TRAV12-1 and TRBV2 CDR3 motifs among multiple Lofgren's syndrome patients was reported, suggesting public CD4+ TCR repertoires. When alphabeta pairing was analyzed, TRAV12-1 tended to pair preferentially with TRBV2, and the resulting paired TCRs displayed CDR3 homology. Compared with control subjects, Lofgren's syndrome patients reportedly showed the greatest expansion in the V gene segments TRAV12-1 and TRBV2. The study only suggested recognition of a sarcoidosis-associated antigen, and the antigen remained putative and unidentified.

Sequenced using an Illumina MiSeq. Starting from the raw public reads, TCRdb applied fastp trimming at Q25, assembled clones with MiXCR and retained in-frame beta chains. CDR3 protein sequences are deduplicated, and each keeps its most common genes and DNA. In this sample the table shows about 9,400 distinct CDR3 sequences, just under 20% of which occur a single time. The top ten clones comprise less than 8.5% of the sample. The study profiled TCR repertoires of CD4+ T cells collected through bronchoalveolar lavage. V is shortened by 5 bases, J by 1 base, and the region joining them spans 14 bases. Counted from cysteine to phenylalanine, this CDR3 has 15 amino acids. Only the CDR3 DNA stays, 45 bases, in frame from base 1. According to the germline V gene (reference sequence), CDR1 reads LNHDA and CDR2 reads SQIVND. In this sample, this clonotype turned up many times. No antigen is known for it. No much larger clone is present one base from it, and per-base qualities are unavailable.

In this chain, TRBV19 is recombined with TRBJ1-1; the D gene is perhaps TRBD1, on 6 matching bases. The material sequenced was CD4+ T cells from bronchoalveolar lavage. The clonotype originates from a human donor with sarcoidosis (Löfgren's syndrome or another form), or a control subject (not recorded which). CDR3 loop: CASSSDSGRNTEAFF. In nucleotide form, the sequence is TGTGCCAGTAGTTCGGACAGCGGCCGGAACACTGAAGCTTTCTTT.